This TCR beta chain is drawn from a study of blood T cell repertoires in COVID-19. Germline-derived CDR1 and CDR2 are KGHDR and SFDVKD. V gave up 5 bases and J gave up 5 bases, with 14 bases separating them. The CDR3 sequence is 14 residues long. Repertoires were generated with immunoSEQ multiplex PCR, while TCRdb's copy carries only in-frame clones and drops some. The data contain 230,000 or so clones, roughly 88% of them singletons. This chain links TRBV24-1 with TRBJ2-5, with D perhaps TRBD1 (5 bases). Sequenced material: PBMCs or T cells enriched from blood (not recorded which). This receptor was obtained from a middle-aged woman with acute COVID-19. The CDR3 reads CATSAGNPLETQYF. Here the CDR3 DNA reads TGTGCCACCAGTGCAGGGAATCCCCTGGAGACCCAGTACTTC.